The clone carrying this T cell receptor beta chain was seen just once. Adults between roughly 18 and 95 years of age took part from fewer than 30 US areas. Membership in each cohort depended on participant-reported clinical history. This sample is drawn from a study of blood T cell repertoires in COVID-19. This table comes from immunoSEQ multiplex PCR, and its TCRdb copy is limited to in-frame clones, with some not included. The sample lists about 170,000 clones; around 80% were seen once. The sequencing sample was made of PBMCs or T cells enriched from blood (not recorded which). The TCR sequence derives from a woman aged 70-85 years in a cohort exposed to, infected with or recovered from COVID-19 (not recorded which).

CDR3 amino acids: CASSPWTGRTEAFF. As DNA, the CDR3 is TGTGCCAGCTCACCGTGGACAGGGCGGACTGAAGCTTTCTTT. The chain links TRBV18 to TRBJ1-1; 8 positions agree with TRBD1. The CDR3 contains 14 residues. Trimming at V came to 3 bases and at J to 5 bases, leaving 5 bases not matched to a gene. The germline gives CDR1 KGHSH, CDR2 LQKENI.